These 5 T cell receptor beta chains share one sample of origin, sequenced in a study of T cells in Graves' hyperthyroidism and ophthalmopathy. Amplification yielded TCR beta CDR3 regions, with RNA transcripts as the source. A first-round RT-PCR of the TCR CDR3 used the HTBI primer set. TCRdb called the multiplex PCR reads again in MiXCR, with one record for every CDR3 protein. The sample holds about 520,000 distinct CDR3 sequences; roughly 25% are singletons and the top ten take 11%. Material for sequencing was blood. The receptors shown here come from a woman in her twenties or thirties with Graves' ophthalmopathy.

This clonotype was recorded many times. The rearrangement joins TRBV19 to TRBJ1-1; D gene ambiguous. The CDR3 covers 14 residues. V shed 7 bases and J shed 5 bases, with 17 bases lying between them. Germline-derived CDR1 and CDR2 are LNHDA and SQIVND (reference sequence). The CDR3 is CASKRVSELTEAFF. Here the CDR3 DNA reads TGTGCCAGTAAACGGGTAAGCGAATTGACTGAAGCTTTCTTT. Using reference TRBV19 and TRBJ1-1 for the parts outside the CDR3, the full variable domain is DGGITQSPKYLFRKEGQNVTLSCEQNLNHDAMYWYRQDPGQGLRLIYYSQIVNDFQKGDIAEGYSVSREKKESFPLTVTSAQKNPTAFYLCASKRVSELTEAFFGQGTRLTVV.

This clonotype turned up a few times. This chain uses TRBV30 with TRBJ2-5; no firm D call. This CDR3 spans 14 amino acids. The V end was cut by 3 bases, the J end by 5 bases, with 16 bases between. Germline V gives CDR1 GTSNPN, CDR2 SVGIG (reference sequence). CDR3 DNA: TGTGCCTGGAGCGCCAGGCCCGACGTGGAGACCCAGTACTTC. This codes for CAWSARPDVETQYF.

V is TRBV15 and J is TRBJ2-7; D is perhaps TRBD1 or TRBD2 (6 bases each). V lost 0 bases to trimming and J lost 2 bases, with 11 bases between them. Germline loops: CDR1 LNHNV, CDR2 YYDKDF (reference sequence). This CDR3 has 15 residues. The CDR3 DNA reads TGTGCCACCAGCAGAGATCCGGGGGCAACCTACGAGCAGTACTTC. It specifies CATSRDPGATYEQYF.

In this sample, this clonotype turned up many times. This rearrangement joins TRBV15 to TRBJ2-7; D unresolved. Looked up from germline, CDR1 is LNHNV and CDR2 is YYDKDF (reference sequence). V shed 5 bases and J shed 13 bases, with 15 bases lying between them. The CDR3 length is 11 residues. This CDR3 is CATSGWTGRYF. CDR3 bases: TGTGCCACCAGCGGATGGACCGGCCGTTACTTC.

This clonotype appeared many times. J is TRBJ2-7 and V is TRBV29-1, with D tentatively TRBD1 (6 bases). CDR1 SQVTM and CDR2 ANQGSEA come from the germline V gene. Trimming pared 0 bases from V and 1 base from J, leaving 13 bases between. The CDR3 loop spans 15 amino acids. CDR3 nucleotide sequence: TGCAGCGTTGAAGATCCGGACAGAGAGTCCTACGAGCAGTACTTC. Translated: CSVEDPDRESYEQYF.